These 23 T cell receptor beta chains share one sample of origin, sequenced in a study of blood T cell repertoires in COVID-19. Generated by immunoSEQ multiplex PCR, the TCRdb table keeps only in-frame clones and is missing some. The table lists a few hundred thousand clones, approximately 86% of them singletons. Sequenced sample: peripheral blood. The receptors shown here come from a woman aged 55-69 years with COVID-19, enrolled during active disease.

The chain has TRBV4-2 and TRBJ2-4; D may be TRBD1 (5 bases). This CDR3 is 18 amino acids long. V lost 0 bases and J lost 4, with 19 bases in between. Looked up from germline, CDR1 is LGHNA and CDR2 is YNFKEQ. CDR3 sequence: CASSQDGPGSAAKNIQYF. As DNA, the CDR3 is TGTGCCAGCAGCCAAGACGGGCCAGGGTCAGCAGCGAAAAACATTCAGTACTTC.

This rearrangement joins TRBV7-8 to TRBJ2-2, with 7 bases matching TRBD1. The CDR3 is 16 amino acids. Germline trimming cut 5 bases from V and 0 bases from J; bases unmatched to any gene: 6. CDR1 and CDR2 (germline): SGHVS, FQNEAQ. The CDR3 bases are TGTGCCAGCAGCCTACCAGGGGGTTCGAACACCGGGGAGCTGTTTTTT. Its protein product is CASSLPGGSNTGELFF.

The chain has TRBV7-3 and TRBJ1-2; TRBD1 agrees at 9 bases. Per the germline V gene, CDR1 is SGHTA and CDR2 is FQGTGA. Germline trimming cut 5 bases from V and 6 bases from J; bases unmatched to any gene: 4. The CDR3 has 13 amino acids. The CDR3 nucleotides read TGTGCCAGCAGCCTGGGACAGGGAAATGGCTACACCTTC. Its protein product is CASSLGQGNGYTF.

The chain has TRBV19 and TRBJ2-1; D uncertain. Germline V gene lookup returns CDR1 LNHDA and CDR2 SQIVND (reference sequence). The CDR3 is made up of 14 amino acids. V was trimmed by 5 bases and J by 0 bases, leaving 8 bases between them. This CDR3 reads CASSSGSSYNEQFF. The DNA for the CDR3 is TGTGCCAGTAGTTCAGGAAGCTCCTACAATGAGCAGTTCTTC.

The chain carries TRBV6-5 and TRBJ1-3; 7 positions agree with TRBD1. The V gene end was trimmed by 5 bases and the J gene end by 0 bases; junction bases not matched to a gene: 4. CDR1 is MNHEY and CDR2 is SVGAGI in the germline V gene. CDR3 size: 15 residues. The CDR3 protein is CASSQQGFSGNTIYF. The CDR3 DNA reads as TGTGCCAGCAGTCAACAGGGGTTCTCTGGAAACACCATATATTTT.

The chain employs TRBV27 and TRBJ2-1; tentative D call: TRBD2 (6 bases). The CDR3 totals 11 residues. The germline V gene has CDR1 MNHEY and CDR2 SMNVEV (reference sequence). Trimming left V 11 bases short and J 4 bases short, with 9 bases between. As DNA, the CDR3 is TGTGCCTCTGGAGGGTACAATGAGCAGTTCTTC. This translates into CASGGYNEQFF.

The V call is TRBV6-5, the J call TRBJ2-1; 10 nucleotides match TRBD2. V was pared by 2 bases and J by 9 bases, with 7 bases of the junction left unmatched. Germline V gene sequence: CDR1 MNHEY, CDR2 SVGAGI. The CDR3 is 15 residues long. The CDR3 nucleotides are TGTGCCAGCAGTTACGTACTAGCGGGGCAGGGTGAGCAGTTCTTC. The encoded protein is CASSYVLAGQGEQFF.

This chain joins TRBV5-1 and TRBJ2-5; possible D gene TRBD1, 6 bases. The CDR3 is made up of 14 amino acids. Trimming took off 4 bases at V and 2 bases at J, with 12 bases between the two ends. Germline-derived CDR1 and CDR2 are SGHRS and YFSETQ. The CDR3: CASSMGQGQETQYF. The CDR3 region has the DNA TGCGCCAGCAGCATGGGCCAGGGGCAAGAGACCCAGTACTTC.

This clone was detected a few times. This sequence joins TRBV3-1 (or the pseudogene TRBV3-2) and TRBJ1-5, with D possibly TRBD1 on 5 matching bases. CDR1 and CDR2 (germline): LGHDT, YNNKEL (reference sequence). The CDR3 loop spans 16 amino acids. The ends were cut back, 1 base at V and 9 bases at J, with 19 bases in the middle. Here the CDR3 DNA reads TGTGCCAGCAGCCAAGGGTCTGTGGGGCCCCTGAGGCCCCAGCATTTT. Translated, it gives CASSQGSVGPLRPQHF.

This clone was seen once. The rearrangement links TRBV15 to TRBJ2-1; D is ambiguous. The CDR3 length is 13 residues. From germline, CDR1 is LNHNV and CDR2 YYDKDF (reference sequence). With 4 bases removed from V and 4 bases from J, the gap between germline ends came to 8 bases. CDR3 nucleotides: TGTGCCACCAGCAACACCCTGTACAATGAGCAGTTCTTC. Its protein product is CATSNTLYNEQFF. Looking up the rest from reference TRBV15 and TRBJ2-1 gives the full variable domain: DAMVIQNPRYQVTQFGKPVTLSCSQTLNHNVMYWYQQKSSQAPKLLFHYYDKDFNNEADTPDNFQSRRPNTSFCFLDIRSPGLGDTAMYLCATSNTLYNEQFFGPGTRLTVL.

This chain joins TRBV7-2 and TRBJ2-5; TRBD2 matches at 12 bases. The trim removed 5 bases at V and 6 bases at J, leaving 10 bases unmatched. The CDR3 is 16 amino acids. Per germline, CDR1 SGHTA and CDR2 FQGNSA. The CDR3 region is CASSPGLAGPQQTQYF. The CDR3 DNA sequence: TGTGCCAGCAGCCCTGGACTAGCGGGGCCCCAGCAGACCCAGTACTTC.

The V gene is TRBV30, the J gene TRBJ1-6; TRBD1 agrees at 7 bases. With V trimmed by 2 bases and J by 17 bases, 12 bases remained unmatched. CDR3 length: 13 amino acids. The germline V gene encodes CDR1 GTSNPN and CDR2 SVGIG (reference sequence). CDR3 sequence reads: CAWSQKGAQRIHF. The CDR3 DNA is TGTGCCTGGAGTCAGAAGGGGGCACAGAGGATCCACTTT.

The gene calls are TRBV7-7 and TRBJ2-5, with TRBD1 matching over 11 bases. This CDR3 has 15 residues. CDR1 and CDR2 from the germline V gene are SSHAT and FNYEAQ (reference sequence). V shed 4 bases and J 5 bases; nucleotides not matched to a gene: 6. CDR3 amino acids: CASSSGQGARETQYF. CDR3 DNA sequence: TGTGCCAGCAGCTCCGGACAGGGGGCCCGGGAGACCCAGTACTTC.

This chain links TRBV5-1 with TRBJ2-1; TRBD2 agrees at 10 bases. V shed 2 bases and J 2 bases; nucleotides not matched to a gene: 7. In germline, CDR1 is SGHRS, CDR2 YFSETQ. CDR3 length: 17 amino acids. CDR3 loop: CASSFGLAGEAYNEQFF. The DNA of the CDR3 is TGCGCCAGCAGCTTTGGTCTAGCGGGGGAGGCCTACAATGAGCAGTTCTTC.

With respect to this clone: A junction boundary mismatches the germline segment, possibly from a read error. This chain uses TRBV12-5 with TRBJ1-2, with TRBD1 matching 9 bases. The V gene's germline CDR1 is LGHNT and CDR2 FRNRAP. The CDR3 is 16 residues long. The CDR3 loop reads CASGLGQGGLVGGYTF. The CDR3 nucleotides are TGTGCTAGTGGCTTGGGACAGGGTGGTTTAGTAGGTGGCTACACCTTC.

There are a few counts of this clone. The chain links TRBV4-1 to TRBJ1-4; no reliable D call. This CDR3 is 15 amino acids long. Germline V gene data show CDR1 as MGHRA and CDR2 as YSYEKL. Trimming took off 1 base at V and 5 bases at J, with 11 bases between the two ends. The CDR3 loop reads CASSQAGRENEKLFF. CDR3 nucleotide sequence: TGCGCCAGCAGCCAAGCGGGGAGGGAAAATGAAAAACTGTTTTTT.

CDR3 sequence reads: CAISGTGRGYTF. The CDR3 DNA reads as TGTGCCATCAGTGGCACAGGGCGAGGCTACACCTTC. This chain links TRBV10-3 with TRBJ1-2; a possible D gene is TRBD1 (6 bases). Trimming pared 4 bases from V and 8 bases from J, leaving 11 bases between. The V gene's germline CDR1 is ENHRY and CDR2 SYGVKD. The CDR3 consists of 12 residues.

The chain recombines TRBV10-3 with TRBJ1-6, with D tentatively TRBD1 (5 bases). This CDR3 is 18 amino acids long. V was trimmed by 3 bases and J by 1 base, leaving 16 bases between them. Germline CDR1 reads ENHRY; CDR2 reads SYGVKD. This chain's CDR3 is CAISDSTRKGSYNSPLHF. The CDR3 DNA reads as TGTGCCATCAGTGATTCAACAAGGAAGGGGTCCTATAATTCACCCCTCCACTTT.

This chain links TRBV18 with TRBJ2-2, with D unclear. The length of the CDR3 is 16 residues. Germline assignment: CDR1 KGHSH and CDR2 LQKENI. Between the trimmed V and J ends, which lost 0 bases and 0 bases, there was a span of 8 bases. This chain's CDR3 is CASSPPSQSNTGELFF. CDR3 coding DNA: TGTGCCAGCTCACCACCGTCCCAATCGAACACCGGGGAGCTGTTTTTT. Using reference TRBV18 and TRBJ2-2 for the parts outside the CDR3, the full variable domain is NAGVMQNPRHLVRRRGQEARLRCSPMKGHSHVYWYRQLPEEGLKFMVYLQKENIIDESGMPKERFSAEFPKEGPSILRIQQVVRGDSAAYFCASSPPSQSNTGELFFGEGSRLTVL.

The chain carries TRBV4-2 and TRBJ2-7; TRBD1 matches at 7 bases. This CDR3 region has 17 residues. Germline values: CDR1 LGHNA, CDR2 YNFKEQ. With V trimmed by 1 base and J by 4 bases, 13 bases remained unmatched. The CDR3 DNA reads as TGTGCCAGCAGCCAAGTTTGGGGACAGTTTGAAACTTACGAGCAGTACTTC. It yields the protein CASSQVWGQFETYEQYF.

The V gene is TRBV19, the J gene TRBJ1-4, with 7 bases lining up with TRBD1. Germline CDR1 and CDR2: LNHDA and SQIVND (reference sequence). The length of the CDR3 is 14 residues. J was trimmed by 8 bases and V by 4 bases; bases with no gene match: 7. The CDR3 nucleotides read TGTGCCAGTAGTAGTTGGACAGGTTCAGAAAAACTGTTTTTT. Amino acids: CASSSWTGSEKLFF.

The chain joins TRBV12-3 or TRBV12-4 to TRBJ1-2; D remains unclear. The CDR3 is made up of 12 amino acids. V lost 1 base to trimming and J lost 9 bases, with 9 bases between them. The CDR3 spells CASSLELARYTF. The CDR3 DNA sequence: TGTGCCAGCAGTTTAGAGCTAGCGCGCTACACCTTC.

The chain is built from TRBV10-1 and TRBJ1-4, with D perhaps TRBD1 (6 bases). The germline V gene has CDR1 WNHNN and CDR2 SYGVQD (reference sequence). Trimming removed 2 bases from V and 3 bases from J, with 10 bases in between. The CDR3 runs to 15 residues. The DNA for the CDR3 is TGCGCCAGCAGTGAGAACCAGGGGCCTAATGAAAAACTGTTTTTT. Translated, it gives CASSENQGPNEKLFF.